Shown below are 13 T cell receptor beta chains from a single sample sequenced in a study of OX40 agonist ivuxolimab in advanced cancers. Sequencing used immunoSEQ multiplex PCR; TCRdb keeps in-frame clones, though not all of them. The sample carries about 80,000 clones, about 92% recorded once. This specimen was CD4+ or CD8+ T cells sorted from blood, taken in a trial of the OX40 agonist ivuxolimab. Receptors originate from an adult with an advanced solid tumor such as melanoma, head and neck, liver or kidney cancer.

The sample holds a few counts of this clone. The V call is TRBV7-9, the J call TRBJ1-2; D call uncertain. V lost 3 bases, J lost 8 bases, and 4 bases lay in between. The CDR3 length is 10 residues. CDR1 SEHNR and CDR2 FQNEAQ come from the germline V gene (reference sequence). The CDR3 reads CASSFQGYTF. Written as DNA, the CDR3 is TGTGCCAGCAGCTTCCAGGGCTACACCTTC.

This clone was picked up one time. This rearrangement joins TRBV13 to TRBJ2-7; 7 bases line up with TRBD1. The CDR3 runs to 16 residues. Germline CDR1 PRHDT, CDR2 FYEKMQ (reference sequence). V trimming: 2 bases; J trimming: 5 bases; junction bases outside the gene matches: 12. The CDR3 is CASSLQDRRLWNEQYF. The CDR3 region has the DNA TGTGCCAGCAGCTTACAGGACAGGCGGCTATGGAACGAGCAGTACTTC.

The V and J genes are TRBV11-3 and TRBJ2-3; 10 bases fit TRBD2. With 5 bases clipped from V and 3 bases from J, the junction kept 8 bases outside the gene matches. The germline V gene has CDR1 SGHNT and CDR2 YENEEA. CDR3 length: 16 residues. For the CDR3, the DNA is TGTGCCAGCAGCCGCCGCCTAGCGGGGGATACAGATACGCAGTATTTT. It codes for CASSRRLAGDTDTQYF.

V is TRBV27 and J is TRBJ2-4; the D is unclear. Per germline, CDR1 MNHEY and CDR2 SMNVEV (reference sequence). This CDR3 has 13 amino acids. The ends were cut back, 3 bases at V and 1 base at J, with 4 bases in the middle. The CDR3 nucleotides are TGTGCCAGCAGTTTCCCGGCCAAAAACATTCAGTACTTC. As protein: CASSFPAKNIQYF.

CDR3 residues: CASSGQGSSYNSPLHF. The CDR3 region has the DNA TGTGCCAGCAGTGGCCAGGGAAGCTCCTATAATTCACCCCTCCACTTT. J is TRBJ1-6 and V is TRBV6-1; D may be TRBD1 (5 bases). The CDR3 runs to 16 residues. CDR1 and CDR2 from the germline V gene are MNHNS and SASEGT. Between the trimmed V and J ends, which lost 4 bases and 0 bases, there was a span of 10 bases.

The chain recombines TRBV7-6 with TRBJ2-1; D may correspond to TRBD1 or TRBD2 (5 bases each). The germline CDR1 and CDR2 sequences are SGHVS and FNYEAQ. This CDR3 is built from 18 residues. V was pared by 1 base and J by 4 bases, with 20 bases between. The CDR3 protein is CASSLGDVLQSSYNEQFF. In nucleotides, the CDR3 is TGTGCCAGCAGCTTAGGGGACGTCCTCCAAAGCTCATACAATGAGCAGTTCTTC.

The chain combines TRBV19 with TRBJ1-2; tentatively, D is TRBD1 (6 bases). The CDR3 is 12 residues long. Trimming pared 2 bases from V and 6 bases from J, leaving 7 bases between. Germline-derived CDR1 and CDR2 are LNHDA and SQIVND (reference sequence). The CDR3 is CASSIYRDGYTF. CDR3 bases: TGTGCCAGTAGTATATACAGGGATGGCTACACCTTC.

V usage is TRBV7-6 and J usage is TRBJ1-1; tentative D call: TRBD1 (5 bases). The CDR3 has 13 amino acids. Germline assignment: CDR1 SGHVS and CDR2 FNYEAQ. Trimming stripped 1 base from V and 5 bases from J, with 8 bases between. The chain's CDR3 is CASSLVEGTEAFF. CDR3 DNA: TGTGCCAGCAGCTTAGTAGAGGGGACTGAAGCTTTCTTT.

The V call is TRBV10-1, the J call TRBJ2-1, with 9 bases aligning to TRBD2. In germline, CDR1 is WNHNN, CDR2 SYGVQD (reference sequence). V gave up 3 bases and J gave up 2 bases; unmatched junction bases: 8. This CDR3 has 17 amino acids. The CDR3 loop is CASSDFRGGVTYNEQFF. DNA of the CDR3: TGCGCCAGCAGTGATTTCCGCGGGGGGGTCACCTACAATGAGCAGTTCTTC.

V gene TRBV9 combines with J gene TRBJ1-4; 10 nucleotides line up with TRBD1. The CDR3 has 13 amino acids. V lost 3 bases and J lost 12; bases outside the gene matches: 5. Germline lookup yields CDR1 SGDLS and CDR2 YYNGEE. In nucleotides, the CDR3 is TGTGCCAGCAGCGCGGGACAGGGGTCGGAACTGTTTTTT. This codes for CASSAGQGSELFF.

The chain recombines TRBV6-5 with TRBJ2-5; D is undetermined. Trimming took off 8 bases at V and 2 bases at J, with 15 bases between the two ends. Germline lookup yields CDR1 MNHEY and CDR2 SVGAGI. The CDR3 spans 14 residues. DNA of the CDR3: TGTGCCAGCCGCCCCCGGGCAGGACAAGAGACCCAGTACTTC. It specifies CASRPRAGQETQYF.

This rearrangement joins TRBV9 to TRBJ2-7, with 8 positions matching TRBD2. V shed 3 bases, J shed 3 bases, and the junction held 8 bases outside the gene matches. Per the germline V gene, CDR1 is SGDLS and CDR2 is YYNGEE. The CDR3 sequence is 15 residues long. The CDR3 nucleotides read TGTGCCAGCAGCGCCTCACTAGCGGAACACTACGAGCAGTACTTC. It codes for CASSASLAEHYEQYF. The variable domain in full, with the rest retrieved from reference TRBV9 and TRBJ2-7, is DSGVTQTPKHLITATGQRVTLRCSPRSGDLSVYWYQQSLDQGLQFLIQYYNGEERAKGNILERFSAQQFPDLHSELNLSSLELGDSALYFCASSASLAEHYEQYFGPGTRLTVT.

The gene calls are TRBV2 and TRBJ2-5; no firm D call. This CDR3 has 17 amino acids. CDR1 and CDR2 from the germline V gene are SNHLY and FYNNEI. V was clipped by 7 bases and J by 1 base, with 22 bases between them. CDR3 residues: CASILIPAMEPQETQYF. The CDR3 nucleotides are TGTGCCAGCATCCTTATCCCCGCAATGGAGCCCCAAGAGACCCAGTACTTC. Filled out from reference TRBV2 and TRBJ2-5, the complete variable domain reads EPEVTQTPSHQVTQMGQEVILRCVPISNHLYFYWYRQILGQKVEFLVSFYNNEISEKSEIFDDQFSVERPDGSNFTLKIRSTKLEDSAMYFCASILIPAMEPQETQYFGPGTRLLVL.